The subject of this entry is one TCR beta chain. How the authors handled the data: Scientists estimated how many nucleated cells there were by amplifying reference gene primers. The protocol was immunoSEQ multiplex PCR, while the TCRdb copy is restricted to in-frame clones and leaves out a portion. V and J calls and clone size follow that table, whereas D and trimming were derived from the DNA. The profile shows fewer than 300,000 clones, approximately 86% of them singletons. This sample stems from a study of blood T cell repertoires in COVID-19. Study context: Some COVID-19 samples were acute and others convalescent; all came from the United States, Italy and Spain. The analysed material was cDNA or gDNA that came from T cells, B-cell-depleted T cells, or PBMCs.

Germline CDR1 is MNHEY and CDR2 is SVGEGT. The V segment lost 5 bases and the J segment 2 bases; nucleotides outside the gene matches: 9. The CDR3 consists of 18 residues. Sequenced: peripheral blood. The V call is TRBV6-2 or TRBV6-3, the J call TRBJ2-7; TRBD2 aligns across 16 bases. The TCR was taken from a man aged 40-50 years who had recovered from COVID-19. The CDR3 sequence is CASSHVPGLAGGAYEQYF. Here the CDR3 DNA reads TGTGCCAGCAGTCACGTCCCGGGACTAGCGGGGGGGGCCTACGAGCAGTACTTC.